These 15 T cell receptor beta chains originate from one sample sequenced in a study of cytomegalovirus exposure and HLA in healthy donors (dated by TCRdb to the late 2010s). To prepare the library, the immunoSEQ multiplex PCR assay was applied. For the multiplex PCR, a mixture combining 60 forward primers for TCR Vbeta segments and 13 reverse primers for TCR Jbeta segments was used. TCRdb's version of the immuneACCESS table is confined to in-frame rearrangements and falls short of the full clone set. An unresolved V gene accounts for under half of the shortfall where checked; the remainder is of unknown origin. For this sample there are around 150,000 clones; about three quarters appear just once. The top ten clones comprise approximately 2% of the sample. What was sequenced was PBMCs. The receptors were gathered from a female donor in good health and CMV-seronegative.

This clone was found once. This chain joins TRBV19 and TRBJ2-4; D may be TRBD2 (6 bases). CDR3 size: 15 residues. Germline lookup yields CDR1 LNHDA and CDR2 SQIVND (reference sequence). V gave up 1 base and J gave up 6 bases, with 13 bases separating them. CDR3 coding DNA: TGTGCCAGTAGTATAGGGCGGGGCAGCCCAAACATTCAGTACTTC. Amino acids: CASSIGRGSPNIQYF.

V usage is TRBV5-1 and J usage is TRBJ1-2; 10 positions match TRBD1. In germline, CDR1 is SGHRS, CDR2 YFSETQ. Trimming at V came to 0 bases and at J to 7 bases, leaving 6 bases not matched to a gene. The length of the CDR3 is 15 residues. CDR3 in amino acids: CASSLGTGTGVGYTF. CDR3 DNA: TGCGCCAGCAGCTTGGGGACCGGGACAGGGGTTGGCTACACCTTC.

The J gene is TRBJ1-4, the V gene TRBV9, with TRBD1 matching 7 bases. CDR1 and CDR2 from the germline V gene are SGDLS and YYNGEE. V trimming: 3 bases; J trimming: 5 bases; junction bases outside the gene matches: 7. This CDR3 is 15 amino acids long. The CDR3: CASSDSTGTNEKLFF. The CDR3 nucleotides read TGTGCCAGCAGCGACTCGACAGGGACAAATGAAAAACTGTTTTTT.

The chain uses TRBV5-4 and TRBJ2-3; D possibly corresponds to TRBD2 (5 bases). The V end lost 0 bases, the J end lost 7 bases, and 18 bases lay between the germline ends. The germline V gene has CDR1 SGHNT and CDR2 YYREEE (reference sequence). This CDR3 is built from 16 residues. CDR3 nucleotide sequence: TGTGCCAGCAGCTTGGCCGCGAAAAGGGAGCGAAATACGCAGTATTTT. Translated: CASSLAAKRERNTQYF.

The genes are TRBV18 and TRBJ1-2; D is unresolved. V lost 1 base to trimming and J lost 8 bases, with 8 bases between them. The CDR3 extends over 12 amino acids. Germline V CDR1 and CDR2: KGHSH, LQKENI. CDR3 sequence reads: CASSPQLRGYTF. The CDR3 nucleotides are TGTGCCAGCTCACCACAACTCCGGGGCTACACCTTC.

The gene calls are TRBV5-3 and TRBJ2-7; TRBD1 matches at 9 bases. TRBV5-3 is designated an ORF whose function remains uncertain. Trimming removed 2 bases from V and 2 bases from J; junction bases left unmatched: 17. The CDR3 length is 19 residues. The DNA for the CDR3 is TGTGCCAGAAGCTTTAAAGGGACAGGGATCATCTACTATGCCTACGAGCAGTACTTC. It specifies CARSFKGTGIIYYAYEQYF.

CDR3 protein: CASSSGTSGSSDTQYF. The CDR3 nucleotides read TGTGCCAGCAGCTCCGGGACTAGCGGATCATCTGATACGCAGTATTTT. This chain joins TRBV11-3 and TRBJ2-3; 11 bases are a match to TRBD2. Per the germline V gene, CDR1 is SGHNT and CDR2 is YENEEA. The CDR3 has 16 amino acids. With 4 bases clipped from V and 6 bases from J, the junction kept 9 bases outside the gene matches.

The V call is TRBV27, the J call TRBJ1-3, with D unclear. CDR1 is MNHEY, CDR2 SMNVEV, per germline (reference sequence). Trimming left V 3 bases short and J 4 bases short, with 19 bases between. The CDR3 is made up of 17 amino acids. CDR3 nucleotide sequence: TGTGCCAGCAGTTTTAGTTTACGGCATGCGGCCGGAAACACCATATATTTT. The encoded protein is CASSFSLRHAAGNTIYF.

V is TRBV10-1 and J is TRBJ2-2, with D tentatively TRBD1 (6 bases). This CDR3 contains 14 residues. V gave up 10 bases and J gave up 5 bases, with 17 bases separating them. Germline V gene lookup returns CDR1 WNHNN and CDR2 SYGVQD (reference sequence). CDR3 residues: CATANPTGTGELFF. CDR3 DNA sequence: TGCGCCACCGCGAACCCCACAGGGACCGGGGAGCTGTTTTTT.

The chain links TRBV7-9 to TRBJ2-7; possibly TRBD2 for D (6 bases). The CDR3 covers 15 residues. Germline V gene lookup returns CDR1 SEHNR and CDR2 FQNEAQ (reference sequence). The V gene lost 3 bases and the J gene lost 5 bases, with 17 bases spanning the gap. Here the CDR3 DNA reads TGTGCCAGCAGCTTCATAAACCGGGACTTAAACGAGCAGTACTTC. Translated: CASSFINRDLNEQYF.

This clone was detected only a few times. V gene TRBV5-1 combines with J gene TRBJ2-5; 7 positions agree with TRBD1. Germline CDR1 and CDR2: SGHRS and YFSETQ. The ends lost 4 bases at V and 2 bases at J; junction bases unmatched: 11. This CDR3 has 16 amino acids. The CDR3 reads CASSPKGTVAQETQYF. CDR3 nucleotides: TGCGCCAGCAGCCCAAAAGGGACAGTCGCACAAGAGACCCAGTACTTC.

The CDR3 region is CAISDGEGRGEKLFF. CDR3 coding DNA: TGTGCCATCAGTGATGGCGAAGGGAGAGGTGAAAAACTGTTTTTT. This chain links TRBV10-3 with TRBJ1-4; D gene ambiguous. This CDR3 is built from 15 residues. V gave up 3 bases and J gave up 7 bases, with 15 bases separating them. Germline V CDR1 and CDR2: ENHRY, SYGVKD.

The chain recombines TRBV2 with TRBJ2-5; tentatively, D is TRBD1 (5 bases). The end of the DNA fits TRBJ2-7 better, so the J call may be wrong. CDR3 length: 13 amino acids. Germline CDR1 and CDR2: SNHLY and FYNNEI. CDR3 in DNA: TGTGCCAGCAGACCCGACAGTAACTACGAGCAGTACTTC. It encodes CASRPDSNYEQYF.

This clone was detected once. V and J are TRBV6-5 and TRBJ1-1; 10 bases align to TRBD1. Germline V gives CDR1 MNHEY, CDR2 SVGAGI. The J segment lost 5 bases and the V segment lost 6 bases, leaving 9 bases of the junction unmatched. There are 15 residues in the CDR3. The CDR3 region is CASREGGQGRTEAFF. CDR3 sequence (DNA): TGTGCCAGCAGAGAGGGGGGACAGGGGAGGACTGAAGCTTTCTTT.

This chain links TRBV5-1 with TRBJ2-3; 8 bases align to TRBD2. The CDR3 length is 18 residues. Germline lookup yields CDR1 SGHRS and CDR2 YFSETQ. J lost 2 bases, V lost 0 bases, and 11 bases had no gene match. In DNA form, the CDR3 reads TGCGCCAGCAGCTTGGTCTCGTTGCCGGGGGGGTACACAGATACGCAGTATTTT. This gives the protein CASSLVSLPGGYTDTQYF.